These T cell receptor beta chains were read from a single sample in a study of glioma-infiltrating T cells. One entry per CDR3 protein results from TCRdb running MiXCR on the multiplex PCR reads. In the table there are about 180,000 distinct CDR3 sequences, around 40% of which are singletons. Sequencing used glioma tissue, nonneoplastic brain tissue, or PBMCs (not recorded which). These receptors originate from a human donor with low-grade glioma or glioblastoma, undergoing nonglioma brain surgery, or in good health (not recorded which). Each CDR3 is given with its conserved first and last residue. A D gene is named only where the DNA matches it firmly. Clone size, where shown, is once, few, many, or a class for clones that have expanded.

V,size,D,J,CDR3,DNA
TRBV4-1,NA,TRBD1,TRBJ2-7,CASSQYTPGQGFTYEQYF,TGCGCCAGCAGCCAATATACCCCGGGACAGGGTTTCACCTACGAGCAGTACTTC
TRBV7-2,many,NA,TRBJ2-3,CASSLDGSSTDTQYF,TGTGCCAGCAGCTTAGATGGCAGTAGCACAGATACGCAGTATTTT
TRBV20-1,many,TRBD2,TRBJ2-5,CSARTSGRRETQYF,TGCAGTGCCCGGACTAGCGGGAGGAGGGAGACCCAGTACTTC
TRBV7-2,NA,NA,TRBJ2-5,CASSKGGENQETQYF,TGTGCCAGCAGCAAAGGGGGGGAAAACCAAGAGACCCAGTACTTC
TRBV20-1,many,NA,TRBJ2-1,CSASVRSGIYNEQFF,TGCAGTGCTAGCGTTCGGTCGGGCATCTACAATGAGCAGTTCTTC
TRBV2,NA,TRBD1,TRBJ1-2,CASTVTGTGYGYTF,TGTGCCAGCACTGTGACAGGGACTGGCTATGGCTACACCTTC
TRBV12-3/TRBV12-4,NA,NA,TRBJ2-5,CDSSLEGTQYF,TGTGACAGCAGCCTGGAGGGGACCCAGTACTTC
TRBV6-1,NA,NA,TRBJ2-3,CASSDRGSTDTQYF,TGTGCCAGCAGTGATCGAGGGTCCACAGATACGCAGTATTTT
TRBV2,NA,TRBD1,TRBJ2-7,CASLDRGTEKYF,TGTGCCAGCCTTGACAGGGGGACCGAGAAGTACTTC
TRBV28,many,TRBD2,TRBJ2-5,CASSWTSSETQYF,TGTGCCAGCAGTTGGACTAGTTCGGAGACCCAGTACTTC
TRBV28,many,TRBD1,TRBJ2-3,CASSLPGTGDHTDTQYF,TGTGCCAGCAGTTTACCGGGGACAGGGGACCACACAGATACGCAGTATTTT
TRBV7-2,NA,NA,TRBJ2-1,CARSSDSGGAYNEQFF,TGTGCCAGAAGCTCCGATAGCGGAGGAGCCTACAATGAGCAGTTCTTC
TRBV12-3/TRBV12-4,NA,NA,TRBJ2-5,CASSLAPEYF,TGTGCCAGCAGTTTAGCGCCTGAGTACTTC
TRBV29-1,NA,TRBD2,TRBJ2-2,CSVAESGRYTGELFF,TGCAGCGTTGCCGAGAGCGGGAGGTACACCGGGGAGCTGTTTTTT
TRBV14,many,NA,TRBJ1-1,CASSQEARGLYTEAFF,TGTGCCAGCAGCCAAGAAGCGCGGGGCTTATACACTGAAGCTTTCTTT
TRBV20-1,NA,TRBD2,TRBJ2-3,CSDPGESGRDGADTQYF,TGCAGTGACCCTGGAGAGAGCGGGAGGGACGGCGCAGATACGCAGTATTTT
TRBV19,NA,NA,TRBJ2-1,CASRQQISSYNEQFF,TGTGCCAGTAGGCAGCAGATTAGCTCCTACAATGAGCAGTTCTTC
TRBV6-1,NA,TRBD1,TRBJ2-7,CASSEGGQGYEKYF,TGTGCCAGCAGTGAAGGGGGACAGGGATACGAGAAGTACTTC
TRBV2,NA,TRBD2,TRBJ2-1,CASSDWGAAGNYNEQFF,TGTGCCAGCAGTGATTGGGGAGCAGCGGGGAACTACAATGAGCAGTTCTTC
TRBV7-2,many,NA,TRBJ2-2,CASSLQGGNTGELFF,TGTGCCAGCAGCTTACAGGGCGGGAACACCGGGGAGCTGTTTTTT
TRBV5-1,NA,TRBD2,TRBJ2-2,CASGMGGRNTGELFF,TGCGCCAGCGGCATGGGCGGGAGGAACACCGGGGAGCTGTTTTTT
TRBV29-1,NA,NA,TRBJ2-2,CSVEDPVFGRELFF,TGCAGCGTTGAAGATCCTGTCTTCGGTAGGGAGCTGTTTTTT
TRBV7-3,NA,TRBD2,TRBJ2-6,CASRASGGSGANVLTF,TGTGCCAGCAGAGCCAGCGGGGGGTCTGGGGCCAACGTCCTGACTTTC
TRBV6-1,many,NA,TRBJ2-7,CASSETGPRISFYEQYF,TGTGCCAGCAGTGAAACAGGGCCTCGAATATCTTTCTACGAGCAGTACTTC
TRBV5-1,NA,NA,TRBJ2-1,CASSLITPGTPRNEQLF,TGCGCCAGCAGCTTGATTACCCCCGGGACTCCGAGGAATGAGCAGCTCTTC
TRBV5-4,NA,NA,TRBJ2-1,CASNLRGAGGEQFF,TGTGCCAGCAATTTGAGGGGGGCGGGCGGGGAGCAGTTCTTC
TRBV28,many,TRBD2,TRBJ2-3,CATATSGRTTDTQYF,TGTGCCACCGCGACTAGCGGGAGAACTACAGATACGCAGTATTTT
TRBV11-2,NA,NA,TRBJ2-7,CASSEMGETYEQYF,TGTGCCAGCAGCGAGATGGGGGAAACCTACGAGCAGTACTTC
TRBV2,many,NA,TRBJ1-2,CASSDGADGYTF,TGTGCCAGCAGTGACGGGGCAGATGGCTACACCTTC
TRBV25-1,many,NA,TRBJ2-3,CASLADTQYF,TGTGCCAGCCTGGCAGATACGCAGTATTTT
TRBV19,few,NA,TRBJ2-1,CASTGRTDNEQFF,TGTGCCAGTACAGGACGGACCGACAATGAGCAGTTCTTC
TRBV28,many,TRBD1,TRBJ2-7,CASSLWTGATYEQYF,TGTGCCAGCAGTTTATGGACAGGGGCCACCTACGAGCAGTACTTC
TRBV28,many,NA,TRBJ2-7,CASRLVVGEQYF,TGTGCCAGCAGACTCGTGGTCGGCGAGCAGTACTTC
TRBV19,many,NA,TRBJ2-6,CASTPGANVLTF,TGTGCCAGTACTCCTGGGGCCAACGTCCTGACTTTC
TRBV20-1,NA,NA,TRBJ1-3,CSAGGKTITGNTIYF,TGCAGTGCTGGGGGAAAGACGATAACTGGAAACACCATATATTTT
TRBV6-1,many,TRBD2,TRBJ2-3,CATRAGGQADTQYF,TGTGCCACCCGGGCGGGGGGTCAAGCGGATACGCAGTATTTT
TRBV25-1,many,TRBD2,TRBJ2-3,CASSEFFGGRSDTQYF,TGTGCCAGCAGTGAATTTTTCGGCGGGAGGTCAGATACGCAGTATTTT
TRBV28,many,NA,TRBJ2-3,CASSSPTDTQYF,TGTGCCAGCAGTTCACCTACAGATACGCAGTATTTT
TRBV11-2,few,NA,TRBJ1-2,CASSRSGVANYGYTF,TGTGCCAGCAGCCGTAGTGGGGTAGCTAACTATGGCTACACCTTC
TRBV15,many,TRBD2,TRBJ2-5,CATSRDLWSSGGYQETQYF,TGTGCCACCAGCAGAGATCTTTGGAGTAGCGGGGGCTACCAAGAGACCCAGTACTTC
TRBV3-1,few,TRBD2,TRBJ2-2,CASSPSLAGSTGELFF,TGTGCCAGCAGCCCCTCACTAGCGGGAAGTACCGGGGAGCTGTTTTTT
TRBV6-2/TRBV6-3,NA,NA,TRBJ2-1,CASSERAHQSCNEQFF,TGTGCCAGCAGCGAAAGGGCCCACCAGTCGTGCAATGAGCAGTTCTTC
TRBV6-1,many,NA,TRBJ2-3,CASPNPSTDTQYF,TGTGCCAGCCCAAATCCCAGCACAGATACGCAGTATTTT
TRBV19,few,TRBD1,TRBJ2-5,CASSNGQGETQYF,TGTGCCAGTAGTAACGGACAGGGAGAGACCCAGTACTTC
TRBV7-9,NA,TRBD2,TRBJ2-3,CASSLWHGGDTQYF,TGTGCCAGCAGCTTGTGGCACGGGGGGGATACGCAGTATTTT
TRBV5-4,NA,TRBD1,TRBJ1-2,CASSFGQASHTF,TGTGCCAGCAGCTTTGGACAGGCGTCGCACACCTTC
TRBV29-1,NA,NA,TRBJ2-1,CSVESRDRREQFF,TGCAGCGTTGAGTCGCGGGACCGACGTGAGCAGTTCTTC
TRBV3-1,NA,NA,TRBJ2-5,CAGSQGDRKETQYF,TGTGCCGGCAGCCAAGGGGATAGGAAAGAGACCCAGTACTTC
TRBV20-1,NA,TRBD1,TRBJ1-5,CSAAPSGQGHQPQHF,TGCAGTGCTGCACCGTCGGGACAGGGACATCAGCCCCAGCATTTT
TRBV14,once,NA,TRBJ2-7,CAGWPGAYEQYF,TGTGCCGGTTGGCCCGGAGCATACGAGCAGTACTTC
TRBV2,once,NA,TRBJ2-3,CASSDGLRDTQYF,TGTGCCAGCAGTGATGGGCTAAGAGATACGCAGTATTTT
TRBV11-2,few,NA,TRBJ1-1,CASSTTNSGTEAFF,TGTGCCAGCAGTACCACTAATTCGGGCACTGAAGCTTTCTTT
TRBV7-9,few,TRBD2,TRBJ2-1,CASSLRTSGANEQFF,TGTGCCAGCAGCCTTAGGACTAGCGGGGCCAATGAGCAGTTCTTC